The 11 T cell receptor beta chains in this list originate from one sample, sequenced in a study of type 1 regulatory T cells. A single record per CDR3 protein comes from TCRdb applying MiXCR to the reads. The data contain over 55,000 distinct CDR3 sequences, roughly 49% of them singletons. Antigens of these TCRs are unknown. Sequenced: cultured non-Tr1 T cells, either the whole culture or a sorted T cell fraction (not recorded which). These receptors were collected from a human donor in good health.

This chain's CDR3 is CASSPPRLWNTGELFF. The CDR3 nucleotides read TGTGCCAGCAGCCCCCCCCGATTGTGGAACACCGGGGAGCTGTTTTTT. The chain uses TRBV14 and TRBJ2-2; D remains ambiguous. This CDR3 contains 16 residues. Germline V gene sequence: CDR1 SGHDN, CDR2 FVKESK. Trimming cost V 4 bases and J 1 base, with 13 bases left between them.

The V gene is TRBV10-3, the J gene TRBJ1-2; D perhaps matches TRBD1 (6 bases). The ends were cut back, 5 bases at V and 1 base at J, with 8 bases in the middle. The CDR3 is 13 amino acids. Germline V gives CDR1 ENHRY, CDR2 SYGVKD. CDR3 sequence reads: CAISPQGNYGYTF. In nucleotides, the CDR3 is TGTGCCATCAGTCCACAGGGTAACTATGGCTACACCTTC.

A word on this clonotype: The CDR3 does not end in the conserved phenylalanine or tryptophan, so this is likely a read error. Because the CDR3's place on the DNA is in doubt, the DNA is left out and the CDR3 is given as listed by TCRdb. The V call is TRBV5-3, the J call TRBJ2-4; TRBD1, the table's D call, lacks a check against the DNA. TRBV5-3 has ORF status, its function being uncertain. The CDR3 has 8 amino acids, counting both end residues. This CDR3 is CAPLRSRC.

This sequence joins TRBV5-1 and TRBJ1-1, with 7 bases identical to TRBD1. The CDR3 sequence is 15 residues long. Germline CDR1 and CDR2: SGHRS and YFSETQ. V was pared by 3 bases and J by 4 bases, with 9 bases of the junction left unmatched. The CDR3 DNA follows: TGCGCCAGCAGCTGGGCGAGACAGGGTGCCACTGAAGCTTTCTTT. As protein: CASSWARQGATEAFF. The full variable domain, with the rest looked up from reference TRBV5-1 and TRBJ1-1, is KAGVTQTPRYLIKTRGQQVTLSCSPISGHRSVSWYQQTPGQGLQFLFEYFSETQRNKGNFPGRFSGRQFSNSRSEMNVSTLELGDSALYLCASSWARQGATEAFFGQGTRLTVV.

The V call is TRBV6-1, the J call TRBJ2-2, with 10 bases aligning to TRBD1. Trimming took 6 bases from V and 2 from J; bases not matched to a gene: 3. CDR3 length: 15 amino acids. Germline loops: CDR1 MNHNS, CDR2 SASEGT. In nucleotides, the CDR3 is TGTGCCAGCAGGGGACAGGGGATAAACACCGGGGAGCTGTTTTTT. Protein: CASRGQGINTGELFF.

The rearrangement links TRBV6-2 or TRBV6-3 to TRBJ2-2, with TRBD1 matching 7 bases. The ends lost 2 bases at V and 5 bases at J; junction bases unmatched: 8. Germline V gene sequence: CDR1 MNHEY, CDR2 SVGEGT. The CDR3 length is 16 residues. CDR3 in amino acids: CASSYVGGVVTGELFF. As DNA, the CDR3 is TGTGCCAGCAGTTACGTAGGGGGCGTTGTTACCGGGGAGCTGTTTTTT.

The chain has TRBV5-1 and TRBJ2-3; possibly TRBD1 for D (5 bases). V was cut by 4 bases and J by 0 bases, with 9 bases left in between. This CDR3 contains 14 residues. The germline gives CDR1 SGHRS, CDR2 YFSETQ. The CDR3 coding sequence is TGCGCCAGCAGCGACAGCCGCAGCACAGATACGCAGTATTTT. Its translation is CASSDSRSTDTQYF.

This clonotype was observed once. With a much larger clone just one base away, this may be a read error. This sequence joins TRBV10-2 and TRBJ1-5; possible D gene TRBD1, 5 bases. CDR1 and CDR2 (germline): WSHSY, SAAADI. The V end lost 8 bases, the J end lost 2 bases, and 10 bases lay between the germline ends. This CDR3 comprises 13 residues. CDR3 nucleotides: TGCGCCAGCTCGGGGGTTGGCAATCAGCCCCAGCATTTT. It encodes CASSGVGNQPQHF.

The chain combines TRBV9 with TRBJ2-7; D gene unclear. Trimming shortened V by 2 bases and J by 1 base, and 10 bases separated the two germline ends. The CDR3 totals 14 residues. Germline V gene data show CDR1 as SGDLS and CDR2 as YYNGEE. As DNA, the CDR3 is TGTGCCAGCAGCGTCACTGCGAGTTCCTACGAGCAGTACTTC. The encoded protein is CASSVTASSYEQYF.

The rearrangement links TRBV27 to TRBJ2-3; D gene unclear. The CDR3 loop spans 13 amino acids. V was shortened by 6 bases and J by 2 bases, with 9 bases between the two germline ends. Germline V gene lookup returns CDR1 MNHEY and CDR2 SMNVEV (reference sequence). The CDR3 nucleotides read TGTGCCAGCAGACGGCCCAACACAGATACGCAGTATTTT. This translates into CASRRPNTDTQYF.

The chain combines TRBV30 with TRBJ2-3; 8 nucleotides agree with TRBD2. There are 15 residues in the CDR3. The trim removed 0 bases at V and 5 bases at J, leaving 7 bases unmatched. Per the germline V gene, CDR1 is GTSNPN and CDR2 is SVGIG (reference sequence). CDR3 protein: CAWSVPGGGRDTQYF. The CDR3 coding sequence is TGTGCCTGGAGTGTACCCGGGGGGGGGAGAGATACGCAGTATTTT.